These 20 T cell receptor beta chains were all obtained from the same sample, sequenced in a study of graft-versus-host responses after intestinal transplantation. No antigen has been assigned to these receptors. The repertoire was sequenced with immunoSEQ multiplex PCR; TCRdb's copy has only in-frame clones and lacks some. The sample has roughly 92,000 clones; about 85% are singletons. Specimen: unstimulated CD4+ T cells sorted from spleen or lymph node cells, collected before transplant. The receptors were sampled from a human donor who was the organ donor for an intestinal transplant.

V usage is TRBV7-3 and J usage is TRBJ2-7, with D possibly matching TRBD1 (5 bases). The germline V gene encodes CDR1 SGHTA and CDR2 FQGTGA. V dropped 9 bases and J dropped 6 bases, with 9 bases sitting between them. The CDR3 spans 10 residues. The chain's CDR3 is CARGVCEQYF. CDR3 coding DNA: TGTGCCAGAGGGGTCTGCGAGCAGTACTTC. Drawing the rest from reference TRBV7-3 and TRBJ2-7, the complete variable domain is GAGVSQTPSNKVTEKGKYVELRCDPISGHTALYWYRQSLGQGPEFLIYFQGTGAADDSGLPNDRFFAVRPEGSVSTLKIQRTERGDSAVYLCARGVCEQYFGPGTRLTVT.

This clone was counted between two and nine times. The chain couples TRBV5-5 to TRBJ2-3, with 7 bases fitting TRBD2. Germline V gene sequence: CDR1 SGHKS, CDR2 YYEKEE (reference sequence). V lost 5 bases to trimming and J lost 3 bases; unmatched junction nucleotides: 15. The CDR3 runs to 17 residues. The CDR3 DNA follows: TGTGCCAGCAGGGTCGGAGCGAGGGCCGGGGGGACAGATACGCAGTATTTT. It is translated as CASRVGARAGGTDTQYF.

This clone has a handful of counts. The rearrangement joins TRBV25-1 to TRBJ2-2; 9 bases are shared with TRBD1. From germline, CDR1 is MGHDK and CDR2 SYGVNS. V was clipped by 4 bases and J by 4 bases; unmatched bases: 4. The CDR3 covers 15 residues. This CDR3 is CASSVPTGGTGELFF. CDR3 DNA sequence: TGTGCCAGCAGTGTACCGACAGGGGGCACCGGGGAGCTGTTTTTT.

The gene calls are TRBV19 and TRBJ2-5; 10 bases are a match to TRBD2. The ends lost 5 bases at V and 1 base at J; junction bases unmatched: 4. The CDR3 spans 15 residues. The germline V gene has CDR1 LNHDA and CDR2 SQIVND (reference sequence). CDR3 amino acids: CASSGLAGVQETQYF. CDR3 DNA sequence: TGTGCCAGTAGTGGTCTAGCGGGAGTCCAAGAGACCCAGTACTTC.

The chain has TRBV28 and TRBJ1-2, with 7 bases lining up with TRBD1. The CDR3 extends over 15 amino acids. Unmatched junction bases numbered 7, after V lost 2 bases and J lost 4 bases. CDR1 and CDR2 (germline): MDHEN, SYDVKM. The CDR3 bases are TGTGCCAGCAGTTTACCAGACAGGGTAGGCTATGGCTACACCTTC. The encoded protein is CASSLPDRVGYGYTF.

The rearrangement uses TRBV11-2 and TRBJ1-6; D not certain. V lost 1 base to trimming and J lost 7 bases, with 11 bases between them. The CDR3 has 15 residues. Per the germline V gene, CDR1 is SGHAT and CDR2 is FQNNGV. For the CDR3, the DNA is TGTGCCAGCAGCTTAGTGCGGGGTTCGAATTCACCCCTCCACTTT. Protein: CASSLVRGSNSPLHF.

This rearrangement joins TRBV6-6 to TRBJ2-1, with D possibly matching TRBD1 (5 bases). CDR3 length: 14 residues. Trimming removed 4 bases at V and 7 bases at J, with 14 bases between. Germline values: CDR1 MNHNY, CDR2 SVGAGI (reference sequence). CDR3 nucleotide sequence: TGTGCCAGCAGTTCAAGAACAGGTCGGAATGAGCAGTTCTTC. Residues: CASSSRTGRNEQFF.

The sample holds one count of this clone. This chain links TRBV5-1 with TRBJ2-3; 11 nucleotides match TRBD2. CDR3 length: 16 residues. With 3 bases clipped from V and 1 base from J, the junction kept 4 bases outside the gene matches. Germline V gene lookup returns CDR1 SGHRS and CDR2 YFSETQ. CDR3: CASSSLAGGRTDTQYF. The DNA for the CDR3 is TGCGCCAGCAGCTCCCTAGCGGGGGGACGCACAGATACGCAGTATTTT.

This chain joins TRBV6-1 and TRBJ2-7, with D perhaps TRBD1 (6 bases). CDR3 length equals 14 residues. The V gene's germline CDR1 is MNHNS and CDR2 SASEGT. Deletions cut 8 bases from V and 2 bases from J, with 16 bases between. The CDR3 here is CASGSKRQAYEQYF. For the CDR3, the DNA is TGTGCCAGCGGAAGTAAAAGACAGGCCTACGAGCAGTACTTC.

The chain carries TRBV4-2 and TRBJ2-5; TRBD1 agrees at 9 bases. The V and J ends lost 4 bases and 2 bases, in that order; junction bases with no gene match: 11. The CDR3 spans 17 residues. CDR1 and CDR2 from the germline V gene are LGHNA and YNFKEQ. The CDR3 nucleotides are TGTGCCAGCAGCCCAACCATGGGACAGGGCCCACAAGAGACCCAGTACTTC. This encodes CASSPTMGQGPQETQYF.

The chain combines TRBV5-6 with TRBJ1-2; possible D gene TRBD1, 6 bases. CDR3 length: 13 residues. Germline assignment: CDR1 SGHDT and CDR2 YYEEEE. The V gene lost 2 bases and the J gene lost 4 bases, with 9 bases spanning the gap. The CDR3: CASSLQGGYGYTF. The DNA for the CDR3 is TGTGCCAGCAGCTTACAGGGTGGCTATGGCTACACCTTC.

V and J are TRBV6-6 and TRBJ1-3, with D tentatively TRBD1 (5 bases). Germline CDR1 reads MNHNY; CDR2 reads SVGAGI (reference sequence). This CDR3 spans 14 amino acids. V dropped 4 bases and J dropped 4 bases, with 11 bases sitting between them. The CDR3 DNA follows: TGTGCCAGCAGTTCCCAGGGTAGCGGAAACACCATATATTTT. This translates into CASSSQGSGNTIYF.

The chain links TRBV5-6 to TRBJ1-4; D remains unclear. The CDR3 is 14 amino acids. Trimming cost V 1 base and J 8 bases, with 12 bases left between them. CDR1 is SGHDT and CDR2 is YYEEEE in the germline V gene. The CDR3 loop is CASSLSGPGEKLFF. For the CDR3, the DNA is TGTGCCAGCAGCTTGTCAGGTCCGGGGGAAAAACTGTTTTTT. The entire variable domain, with the rest obtained from reference TRBV5-6 and TRBJ1-4, is as follows: DAGVTQSPTHLIKTRGQQVTLRCSPKSGHDTVSWYQQALGQGPQFIFQYYEEEERQRGNFPDRFSGHQFPNYSSELNVNALLLGDSALYLCASSLSGPGEKLFFGSGTQLSVL.

V is TRBV5-1 and J is TRBJ1-5; D possibly corresponds to TRBD1 (6 bases). The germline V gene encodes CDR1 SGHRS and CDR2 YFSETQ. Between the trimmed V and J ends, which lost 1 base and 0 bases, there was a span of 17 bases. This CDR3 is 18 amino acids long. CDR3 protein: CASSLLARGPYSNQPQHF. Here the CDR3 DNA reads TGCGCCAGCAGCTTGCTGGCCAGGGGTCCCTATAGCAATCAGCCCCAGCATTTT.

V gene TRBV19 combines with J gene TRBJ2-1; TRBD2 aligns across 11 bases. J lost 0 bases, V lost 7 bases, and 8 bases had no gene match. Germline-derived CDR1 and CDR2 are LNHDA and SQIVND (reference sequence). There are 17 residues in the CDR3. Written as DNA, the CDR3 is TGTGCCAGTAAGACGGGACTAGCGGAGAGCTCCTACAATGAGCAGTTCTTC. This encodes CASKTGLAESSYNEQFF.

V usage is TRBV9 and J usage is TRBJ2-1; 11 nucleotides match TRBD2. CDR3 length equals 15 residues. CDR1 is SGDLS and CDR2 is YYNGEE in the germline V gene. With V trimmed by 4 bases and J by 6 bases, 6 bases remained unmatched. The CDR3 reads CASSFSGGAINEQFF. CDR3 sequence (DNA): TGTGCCAGCAGCTTTAGCGGGGGGGCCATCAATGAGCAGTTCTTC.

This clone was detected only once. The genes are TRBV7-2 and TRBJ2-4; no definite D call. With 0 bases removed from V and 0 bases from J, the gap between germline ends came to 3 bases. Germline lookup yields CDR1 SGHTA and CDR2 FQGNSA. The CDR3 consists of 14 residues. The CDR3 bases are TGTGCCAGCAGCTTAGCCATAGCCAAAAACATTCAGTACTTC. Its translation: CASSLAIAKNIQYF.

V and J are TRBV4-2 and TRBJ2-2, with TRBD1 as a possible D gene (7 bases). The CDR3 contains 17 residues. Between the trimmed V and J ends, which lost 0 bases and 6 bases, there was a span of 17 bases. CDR1 and CDR2 (germline): LGHNA, YNFKEQ. The CDR3 region is CASSQDFRQGGPGELFF. The DNA for the CDR3 is TGTGCCAGCAGCCAAGATTTTCGTCAGGGGGGTCCCGGGGAGCTGTTTTTT.

The chain combines TRBV7-2 with TRBJ2-7, with a tentative D call TRBD2 (6 bases). The ends were cut back, 5 bases at V and 2 bases at J, with 19 bases in the middle. This CDR3 contains 16 residues. Germline-derived CDR1 and CDR2 are SGHTA and FQGNSA. CDR3 residues: CASSPGTPYSTYEQYF. The DNA for the CDR3 is TGTGCCAGCAGCCCCGGGACTCCTTACTCAACCTACGAGCAGTACTTC.

The genes are TRBV7-2 and TRBJ2-2; no firm D call. The germline gives CDR1 SGHTA, CDR2 FQGNSA. V shed 3 bases and J shed 7 bases, with 12 bases lying between them. This CDR3 is 14 amino acids long. Here the CDR3 reads CASSFQLAGGELFF. CDR3 nucleotides: TGTGCCAGCAGCTTCCAACTCGCTGGCGGGGAGCTGTTTTTT.